This section outlines one T cell receptor beta chain sequence together with its context. What it recognizes is unknown. Genes and germline come from the mouse. The CDR3 goes on 1 residue after the read ends, and that part is filled in from the germline J gene. CDR3 size: 10 residues. Germline V CDR1 and CDR2: KGHPV, FQNQEV (reference sequence). V was trimmed by 6 bases and J by 7 bases, leaving 7 bases between them. Profiling relied on immunoSEQ multiplex PCR, and the TCRdb table lists in-frame clones only, not all of them. The table includes fewer than 7,500 clones, about 50% detected once. The sample is drawn from a study of tissue T cells after allogeneic stem cell transplantation. Described time point: mouse harvest day 7 after allogeneic transplant. The graft held 10^6 splenic CD5+ T cells and 10^7 T-cell-depleted bone marrow cells. Tissues came from B6→BALB/c major-mismatch GVHD mice at day 7 or 14.

Whole-study results and caveats: Sampling depth was limited, and the cohort was small and clinically varied.

This sequence joins TRBV26 and TRBJ2-7; D gene unclear. Material for sequencing was gut tissue. The clonotype was recovered from a female BALB/c mouse given C57BL/6 T cells with graft-versus-host disease after an allogeneic hematopoietic cell transplant. The CDR3: CASRAVEQYF. The DNA read from the CDR3 is TGTGCCAGCAGGGCAGTCGAACAGTAC.